This T cell receptor (beta chain) was observed in a study of OX40 agonist ivuxolimab in advanced cancers. Looking at the study overall: The dose-escalation cohort had hepatocellular carcinoma, melanoma, renal cell or head and neck cancer.

Sequencing was performed with immunoSEQ multiplex PCR; in TCRdb, only in-frame clones are kept and a portion is missing. The sample yields about 43,000 clones, around three quarters seen once. Autoimmune disease history or systemic immunosuppression led to patients being barred. The V and J ends lost 5 bases and 2 bases respectively, with 12 bases between them. This CDR3 is 14 amino acids long. The V gene's germline CDR1 is MNHEY and CDR2 SMNVEV (reference sequence). The chain recombines TRBV27 with TRBJ1-1; D ambiguous. The clonotype comes from an adult with an advanced solid tumor such as melanoma, head and neck, liver or kidney cancer. Sequenced material: CD4+ or CD8+ T cells sorted from blood, taken in a trial of the OX40 agonist ivuxolimab. For the CDR3, the DNA is TGTGCCAGCAGTCGTATGGACGGAAACACTGAAGCTTTCTTT. It encodes CASSRMDGNTEAFF.